The clone carrying this T cell receptor beta chain was seen only once. This sample is drawn from a study of blood T cell repertoires in COVID-19. Looking at the study overall: COVID-19 samples collected from the United States, Italy and Spain covered acute and convalescent phases. PBMCs, B-cell-depleted T cells, or T cells were the source of the cDNA or gDNA that made up the material.

The V end was cut by 2 bases, the J end by 4 bases, with 15 bases between. CDR1 and CDR2 from the germline V gene are MNHNS and SASEGT. The CDR3 runs to 15 residues. Study processing details: By means of reference gene primer amplification, nucleated cell counts were estimated. Clones were sequenced by immunoSEQ multiplex PCR, and TCRdb holds only the in-frame ones, with some missing. That table gives V, J and clone size, and the DNA gave D and trimming. The repertoire holds about 46,000 clones, with 80% to 90% as singletons. The chain joins TRBV6-1 to TRBJ2-7; D is undetermined. This clonotype originated in a human donor in a cohort sampled during active COVID-19. Sample: peripheral blood. The CDR3 nucleotides read TGTGCCAGCAGTGAAATAGTAAACCGGGTTTACGAGCAGTACTTC. It yields the protein CASSEIVNRVYEQYF.